This TCR beta chain is from a study of cytomegalovirus exposure and HLA in healthy donors. Study overall: Later analysis reported that the roughly 120 validation repertoires shared the platform of the roughly 630 first-cohort repertoires.

TCRdb's table, derived via immunoSEQ multiplex PCR, lists solely in-frame clones and lacks some. The data hold about 130,000 clones, with 85% to 90% observed a single time. General study findings and limits: The classifier, whose performance was assessed in both the original and validation cohorts, reportedly diagnosed cytomegalovirus status with high specificity and sensitivity.

This CDR3 region has 13 residues. V was clipped by 4 bases and J by 1 base, with 7 bases between them. From germline, CDR1 is SGHAT and CDR2 FQNNGV. Comment on this clone: Its antigen is still unknown.

This receptor was obtained from a woman in her 30s in good health and CMV-seropositive. The chain joins TRBV11-2 to TRBJ1-1; D remains unclear. Specimen: PBMCs. The CDR3 reads CASSWARNTEAFF. As DNA, the CDR3 is TGTGCCAGCAGCTGGGCCCGGAACACTGAAGCTTTCTTT.